This T cell receptor (beta chain) came from a study of blood T cells in healthy people across ages. Each donor gave around 9.6 milliliters of peripheral blood. CDR3 size: 15 residues. V lost 5 bases, J lost 2 bases, and 7 bases stayed unmatched. Germline CDR1 is SGDLS and CDR2 is YYNGEE. A second PCR, run for about 6 to 11 cycles, used a sample-barcoded 5' primer plus a J-beta primer mix. Unique molecular identifiers of 12 random nucleotides labeled each cDNA. One entry per CDR3 protein, called by TCRdb with MiXCR from the 5' RACE reads. The sample has some 1.7 million distinct CDR3 sequences; approximately 30% are singletons.

The sample taken for sequencing was blood. The chain uses TRBV9 and TRBJ2-3; TRBD2 matches 8 bases. The clonotype comes from a woman aged 25 to 39 in good health. The CDR3 sequence: CASSALAGDTDTQYF. CDR3 DNA sequence: TGTGCCAGCAGTGCCCTAGCGGGCGACACAGATACGCAGTATTTT.